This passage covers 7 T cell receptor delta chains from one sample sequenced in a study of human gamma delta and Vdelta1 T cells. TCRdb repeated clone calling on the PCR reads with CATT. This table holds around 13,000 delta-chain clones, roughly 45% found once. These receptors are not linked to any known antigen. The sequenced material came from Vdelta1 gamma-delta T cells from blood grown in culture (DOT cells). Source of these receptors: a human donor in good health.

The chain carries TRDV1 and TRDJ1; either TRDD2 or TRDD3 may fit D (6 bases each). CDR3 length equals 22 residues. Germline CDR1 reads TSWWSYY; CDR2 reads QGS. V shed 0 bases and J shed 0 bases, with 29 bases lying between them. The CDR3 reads CALGELSSLPRGVGIHTDKLIF. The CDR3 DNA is TGTGCTCTTGGGGAACTTTCCTCCCTTCCCCGAGGGGTGGGGATCCACACCGATAAACTCATCTTT.

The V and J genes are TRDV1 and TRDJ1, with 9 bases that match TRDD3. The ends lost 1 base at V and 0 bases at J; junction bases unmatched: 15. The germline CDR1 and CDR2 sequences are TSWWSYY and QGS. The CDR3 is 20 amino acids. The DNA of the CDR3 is TGTGCTCTTGGGGAACACACCCCAATATACTGGGGGAACCACACCGATAAACTCATCTTT. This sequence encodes CALGEHTPIYWGNHTDKLIF.

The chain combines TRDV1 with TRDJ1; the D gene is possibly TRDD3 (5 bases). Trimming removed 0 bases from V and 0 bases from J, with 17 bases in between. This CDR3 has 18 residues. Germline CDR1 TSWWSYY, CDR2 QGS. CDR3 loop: CALGELMTGGSYTDKLIF. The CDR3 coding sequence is TGTGCTCTTGGGGAACTCATGACGGGGGGCTCGTACACCGATAAACTCATCTTT.

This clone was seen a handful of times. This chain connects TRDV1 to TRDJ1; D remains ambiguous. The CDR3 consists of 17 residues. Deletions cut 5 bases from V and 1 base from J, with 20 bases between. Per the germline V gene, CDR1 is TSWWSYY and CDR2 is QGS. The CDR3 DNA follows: TGTGCTCTTGGGAAGGACCCTAGCGACCCGGTCACCGATAAACTCATCTTT. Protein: CALGKDPSDPVTDKLIF.

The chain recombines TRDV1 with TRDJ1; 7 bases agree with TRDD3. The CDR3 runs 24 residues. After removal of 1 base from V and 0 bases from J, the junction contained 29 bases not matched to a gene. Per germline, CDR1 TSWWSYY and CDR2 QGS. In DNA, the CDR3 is TGTGCTCTTGGGGAACGCGGTAACCAATTAAAGGGGGATTCGGTACGTACCAACACCGATAAACTCATCTTT. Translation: CALGERGNQLKGDSVRTNTDKLIF.

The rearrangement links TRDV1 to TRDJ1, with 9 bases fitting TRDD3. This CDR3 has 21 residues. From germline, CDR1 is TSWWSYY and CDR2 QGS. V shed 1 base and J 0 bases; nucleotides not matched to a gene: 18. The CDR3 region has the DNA TGTGCTCTTGGGGAACGCTTCGGAAATACACTGGGGGAGTCTTACACCGATAAACTCATCTTT. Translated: CALGERFGNTLGESYTDKLIF.

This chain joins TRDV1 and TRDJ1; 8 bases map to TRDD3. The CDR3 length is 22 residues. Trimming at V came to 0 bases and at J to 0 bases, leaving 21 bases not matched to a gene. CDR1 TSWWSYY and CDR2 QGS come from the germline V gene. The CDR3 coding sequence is TGTGCTCTTGGGGAACTCTCCCCTTTACTGGGGGTCACCCATTTCAACACCGATAAACTCATCTTT. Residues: CALGELSPLLGVTHFNTDKLIF.